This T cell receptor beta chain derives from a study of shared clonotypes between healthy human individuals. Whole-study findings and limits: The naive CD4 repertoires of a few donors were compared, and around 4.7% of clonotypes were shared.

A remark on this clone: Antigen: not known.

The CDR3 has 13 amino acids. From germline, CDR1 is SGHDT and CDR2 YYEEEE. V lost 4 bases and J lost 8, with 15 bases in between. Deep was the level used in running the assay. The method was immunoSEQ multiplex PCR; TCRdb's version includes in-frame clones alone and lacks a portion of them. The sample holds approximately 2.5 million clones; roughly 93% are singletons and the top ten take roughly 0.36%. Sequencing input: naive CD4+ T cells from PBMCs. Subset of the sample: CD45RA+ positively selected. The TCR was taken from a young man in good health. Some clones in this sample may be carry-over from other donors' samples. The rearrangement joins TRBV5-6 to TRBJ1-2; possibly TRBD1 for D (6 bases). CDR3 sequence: CASSPRGSWGYTF. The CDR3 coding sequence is TGTGCCAGCAGCCCCAGGGGTTCCTGGGGCTACACCTTC.